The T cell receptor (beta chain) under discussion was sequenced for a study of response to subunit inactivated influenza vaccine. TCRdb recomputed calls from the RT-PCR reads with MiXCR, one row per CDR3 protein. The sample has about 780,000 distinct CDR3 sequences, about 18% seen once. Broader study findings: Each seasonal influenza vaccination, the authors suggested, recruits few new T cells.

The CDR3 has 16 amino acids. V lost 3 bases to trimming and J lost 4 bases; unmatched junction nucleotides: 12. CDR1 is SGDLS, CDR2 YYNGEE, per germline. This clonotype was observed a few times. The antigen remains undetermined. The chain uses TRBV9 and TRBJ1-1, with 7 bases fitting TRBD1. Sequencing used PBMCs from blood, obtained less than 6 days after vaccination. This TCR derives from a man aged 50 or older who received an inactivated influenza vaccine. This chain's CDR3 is CASSAPTGEGRTEAFF. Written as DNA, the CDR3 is TGTGCCAGCAGCGCACCCACAGGGGAGGGGCGCACTGAAGCTTTCTTT.